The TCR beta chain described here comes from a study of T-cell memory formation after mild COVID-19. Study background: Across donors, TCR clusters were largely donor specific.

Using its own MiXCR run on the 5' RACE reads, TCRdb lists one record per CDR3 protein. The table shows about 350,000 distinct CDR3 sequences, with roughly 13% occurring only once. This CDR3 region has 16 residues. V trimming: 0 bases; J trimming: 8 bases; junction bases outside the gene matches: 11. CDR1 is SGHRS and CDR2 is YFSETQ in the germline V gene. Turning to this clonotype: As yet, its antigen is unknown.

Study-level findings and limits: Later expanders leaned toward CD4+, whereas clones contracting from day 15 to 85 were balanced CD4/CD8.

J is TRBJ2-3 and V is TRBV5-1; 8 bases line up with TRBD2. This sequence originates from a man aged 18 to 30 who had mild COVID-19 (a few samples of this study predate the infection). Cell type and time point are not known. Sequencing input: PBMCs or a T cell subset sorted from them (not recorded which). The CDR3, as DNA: TGCGCCAGCAGCTTGGTTGCTAGCGGGTTGACGAGTACGCAGTATTTT. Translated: CASSLVASGLTSTQYF.